The rows below give T cell receptor beta chains drawn from one sample of a study of graft-versus-host responses after intestinal transplantation. TCRdb keeps only in-frame clones here, not all; method: immunoSEQ multiplex PCR. Of roughly 56,000 clones listed, more than 75% were seen once; the top ten hold approximately 2.7%. The source was PBMCs, collected roughly 120 days after intestinal transplantation. The receptors derive from a human patient who received an intestinal transplant, so some T cells may come from the graft donor. The conserved cysteine and the conserved F or W are not part of the CDR3 here. Fields, in order: clone size, J gene, CDR3 length, V gene, CDR3 protein. Rows give clone size only sometimes, using once, few, many, or a class for an expanded clone.

size: NA
J: TRBJ2-1
length: 15
V: TRBV19
CDR3: ASSIDRIAGEFNEQF

size: NA
J: TRBJ2-5
length: 13
V: TRBV28
CDR3: ASSWTGGDQETQY

size: NA
J: TRBJ1-1
length: 14
V: TRBV10-3
CDR3: AISGRIFQGRTEAF

size: NA
J: TRBJ2-3
length: 11
V: TRBV10-1
CDR3: ASRASGVNTQY

size: medium-sized
J: TRBJ2-2
length: 14
V: TRBV5-1
CDR3: ASSLALPDLTGELF

size: NA
J: TRBJ2-5
length: 12
V: TRBV4-2
CDR3: ASSQSGPQETQY

size: NA
J: TRBJ2-1
length: 11
V: TRBV15
CDR3: ATSREGNNEQF

size: NA
J: TRBJ1-4
length: 16
V: TRBV2
CDR3: ASSVEGVAGPINEKLF

size: NA
J: TRBJ2-2
length: 11
V: TRBV5-4
CDR3: ASRPDSTGELF

size: once
J: TRBJ2-1
length: 15
V: TRBV14
CDR3: ASSQGSSPSGIPEQF

size: NA
J: TRBJ1-5
length: 11
V: TRBV28
CDR3: ASGRTTRQPQH

size: NA
J: TRBJ2-3
length: 13
V: TRBV5-1
CDR3: ASSSRDRGTDTQY

size: NA
J: TRBJ2-5
length: 14
V: TRBV9
CDR3: ASSVTGGSYQETQY

size: few
J: TRBJ2-3
length: 13
V: TRBV6-4
CDR3: ASSEAGAATDTQY

size: NA
J: TRBJ2-7
length: 13
V: TRBV21-1
CDR3: ASSKGQGACYEQY

size: NA
J: TRBJ1-2
length: 13
V: TRBV7-9
CDR3: ASSPAGDGSYGYT

size: once
J: TRBJ2-7
length: 13
V: TRBV6-4
CDR3: ASSDPMQGGYEQY

size: NA
J: TRBJ2-1
length: 14
V: TRBV19
CDR3: ASSIEAGGFYNEQF

size: NA
J: TRBJ2-3
length: 16
V: TRBV4-1
CDR3: ASSQEVPGTIIPDTQY

size: NA
J: TRBJ2-4
length: 10
V: TRBV29-1
CDR3: SVGGVKNIQY

size: once
J: TRBJ1-5
length: 13
V: TRBV4-1
CDR3: ASSQTVYSNQPQH

size: NA
J: TRBJ1-5
length: 12
V: TRBV19
CDR3: ASSLGVTNQPQH

size: NA
J: TRBJ1-1
length: 11
V: TRBV7-8
CDR3: ASRVGMNTEAF

size: NA
J: TRBJ2-7
length: 13
V: TRBV4-1
CDR3: ASSQDLSSIYEQY

size: NA
J: TRBJ2-5
length: 11
V: TRBV4-1
CDR3: ASSPDGEETQY

size: NA
J: TRBJ1-3
length: 14
V: TRBV5-4
CDR3: ASSSDSFTSGNTIY

size: NA
J: TRBJ2-3
length: 15
V: TRBV27
CDR3: ASSLSDGGGSSDTQY

size: NA
J: TRBJ2-1
length: 11
V: TRBV7-9
CDR3: ASSLGPDNEQF

size: NA
J: TRBJ2-7
length: 11
V: TRBV10-3
CDR3: AISGTPGYEQY

size: NA
J: TRBJ1-3
length: 12
V: TRBV6-1
CDR3: ASKRGIDGNTIY

size: NA
J: TRBJ1-3
length: 15
V: TRBV28
CDR3: ASRSSGTGVLSYTIY

size: NA
J: TRBJ2-7
length: 11
V: TRBV5-1
CDR3: ASSLVAIGEQY

size: NA
J: TRBJ2-1
length: 10
V: TRBV7-2
CDR3: ASTWTYNEQF

size: NA
J: TRBJ2-5
length: 13
V: TRBV5-8
CDR3: ASSFYGRGKETQY

size: NA
J: TRBJ2-7
length: 13
V: TRBV6-5
CDR3: ASSYSGQPSYEQY

size: NA
J: TRBJ1-5
length: 14
V: TRBV18
CDR3: ASSPGLGENNQPQH

size: NA
J: TRBJ2-7
length: 13
V: TRBV19
CDR3: ASSPQLRIRYEQY

size: NA
J: TRBJ2-5
length: 14
V: TRBV6-1
CDR3: ASSEARRGGRETQY

size: NA
J: TRBJ1-3
length: 11
V: TRBV11-2
CDR3: ASSLILGNTIY

size: once
J: TRBJ2-7
length: 12
V: TRBV6-5
CDR3: ASSYHLQGIEQY

size: NA
J: TRBJ2-3
length: 13
V: TRBV2
CDR3: ASSEGFILTGTQY

size: once
J: TRBJ2-3
length: 12
V: TRBV28
CDR3: ASSFTGGTDTQY

size: NA
J: TRBJ2-7
length: 12
V: TRBV6-1
CDR3: ASSWDRGRIEQY

size: NA
J: TRBJ1-5
length: 13
V: TRBV28
CDR3: ASSLRTENHQPQH

size: NA
J: TRBJ2-5
length: 9
V: TRBV25-1
CDR3: ATRSRETQY

size: NA
J: TRBJ2-7
length: 11
V: TRBV11-2
CDR3: ASIRTGSGEQY

size: NA
J: TRBJ2-7
length: 14
V: TRBV2
CDR3: AISGGAAGPAYEQY

size: NA
J: TRBJ2-7
length: 12
V: TRBV7-8
CDR3: ASSLGAGPVEQY

size: NA
J: TRBJ2-1
length: 11
V: TRBV7-9
CDR3: ASSTTEYNEQF

size: NA
J: TRBJ2-5
length: 13
V: TRBV28
CDR3: ASSDLWDRQETQY